This TCR beta chain originates from a study of T cell repertoires in cytomegalovirus infection. Overall study results and limits: CMV-specific TCR beta clonotypes restricted by HLA-C dominated the ex vivo response.

V dropped 7 bases and J dropped 1; count of bases not matched to a gene: 6. Germline values: CDR1 SGHDT, CDR2 YYEEEE. There are 14 residues in the CDR3. MiXCR, run by TCRdb on the reads, gives a single entry per CDR3 protein. This table holds roughly 640,000 distinct CDR3 sequences, 24% found once. The sample holds a few counts of this clonotype. Its antigen is currently unknown. Sequences were obtained from CD8+ T cells from PBMCs. This rearrangement joins TRBV5-6 to TRBJ1-1; TRBD1 agrees at 8 bases. This sequence was found in a human donor in good health (CMV status not recorded). Some clones in this sample may be carry-over from other donors' samples. In DNA, the CDR3 is TGTGCCAGCGTTTTCGGGACAGGGAACACTGAAGCTTTCTTT. Its protein product is CASVFGTGNTEAFF.